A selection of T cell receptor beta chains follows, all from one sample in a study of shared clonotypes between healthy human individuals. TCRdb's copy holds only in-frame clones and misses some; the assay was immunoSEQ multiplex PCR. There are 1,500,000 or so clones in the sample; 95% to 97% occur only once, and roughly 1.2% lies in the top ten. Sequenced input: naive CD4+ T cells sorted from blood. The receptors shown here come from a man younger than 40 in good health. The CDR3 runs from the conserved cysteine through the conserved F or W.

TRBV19 CASRMMGAGSGANVLTF
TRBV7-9 CASSSLQGQGAFGANVLTF
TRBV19 CASSAGTLNTGELFF
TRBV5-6 CASSARRLGNYGYTF
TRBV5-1 CASRPAPGGPNQPQHF
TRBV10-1 CASSERVRGGQAFF
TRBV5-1 CASSPGQAYNEQFF
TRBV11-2 CASSFNPPSLLFSDTQYF
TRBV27 CASSLLRNTEAFF
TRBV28 CASSSGQGRYEQYF
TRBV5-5 CASSLGLAGDGDTQYF
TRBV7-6 CASKAGVGWDTDTQYF
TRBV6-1 CASSEGGVSYEQYF
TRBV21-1 CASSKRWTGVDYEQYF
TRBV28 CASRGGQSSYGYTF
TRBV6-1 CASSGQGRLSDEQFF
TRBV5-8 CASSYLAGAQETQYF
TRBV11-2 CASSPRGWNTEAFF
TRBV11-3 CASSLRFYNEQFF
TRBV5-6 CASSLARLAGNTGELFF
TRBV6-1 CASSGSPDPGGNQPQHF
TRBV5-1 CASSRGLAGGSYNEQFF
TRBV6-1 CASSVDRGEGSTEAFF
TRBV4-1 CASSQDQAGPSYNEQFF
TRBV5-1 CASSFSSTEAFF
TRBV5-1 CASRVYGSGMGQETQYF
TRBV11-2 CASSSRGGIFDTEAFF
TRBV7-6 CASSLAPGQFYEQYF
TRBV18 CASSLRTDTIYF
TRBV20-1 CSATHNEQFF
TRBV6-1 CAGGSGARGTQYF
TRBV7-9 CASSSQAGAGGYTF
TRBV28 CASTTLGDRGAGELFF
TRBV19 CASRALPGQPYEQYF
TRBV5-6 CASSLGPEAFF
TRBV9 CASSVVPRRREQKKDTQHF
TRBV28 CASSPTLHPGNEQFF
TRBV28 CASSFGGPENIQYF